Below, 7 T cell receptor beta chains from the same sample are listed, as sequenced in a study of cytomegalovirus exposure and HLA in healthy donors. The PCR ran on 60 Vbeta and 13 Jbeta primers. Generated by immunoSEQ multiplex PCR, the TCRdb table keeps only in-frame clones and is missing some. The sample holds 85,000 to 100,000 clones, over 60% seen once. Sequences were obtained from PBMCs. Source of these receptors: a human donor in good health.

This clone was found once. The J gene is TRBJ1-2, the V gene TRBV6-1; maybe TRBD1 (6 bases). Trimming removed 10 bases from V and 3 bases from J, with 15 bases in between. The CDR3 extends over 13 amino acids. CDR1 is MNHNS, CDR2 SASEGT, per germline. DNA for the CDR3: TGTGCCAACACAGGGCTTTACGACTATGGCTACACCTTC. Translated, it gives CANTGLYDYGYTF.

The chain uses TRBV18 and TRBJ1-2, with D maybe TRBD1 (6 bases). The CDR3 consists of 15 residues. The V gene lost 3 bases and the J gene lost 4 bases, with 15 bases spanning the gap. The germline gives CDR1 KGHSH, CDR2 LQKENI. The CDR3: CASSPAQVGGYGYTF. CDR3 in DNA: TGTGCCAGCTCACCGGCTCAAGTAGGGGGCTATGGCTACACCTTC. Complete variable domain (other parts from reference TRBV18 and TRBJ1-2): NAGVMQNPRHLVRRRGQEARLRCSPMKGHSHVYWYRQLPEEGLKFMVYLQKENIIDESGMPKERFSAEFPKEGPSILRIQQVVRGDSAAYFCASSPAQVGGYGYTFGSGTRLTVV.

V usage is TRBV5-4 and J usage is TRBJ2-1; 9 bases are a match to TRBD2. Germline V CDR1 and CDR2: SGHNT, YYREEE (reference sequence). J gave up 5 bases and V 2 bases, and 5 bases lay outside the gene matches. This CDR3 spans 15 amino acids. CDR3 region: CASSFSSGKHNEQFF. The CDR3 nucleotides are TGTGCCAGCAGCTTTTCTAGCGGGAAACACAATGAGCAGTTCTTC.

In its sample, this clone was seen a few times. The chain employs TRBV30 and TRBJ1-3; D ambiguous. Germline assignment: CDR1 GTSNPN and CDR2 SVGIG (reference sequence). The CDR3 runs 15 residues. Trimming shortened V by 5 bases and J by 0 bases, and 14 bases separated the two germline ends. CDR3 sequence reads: CAWAKLRISGNTIYF. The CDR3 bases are TGTGCCTGGGCAAAACTCAGGATCTCTGGAAACACCATATATTTT.

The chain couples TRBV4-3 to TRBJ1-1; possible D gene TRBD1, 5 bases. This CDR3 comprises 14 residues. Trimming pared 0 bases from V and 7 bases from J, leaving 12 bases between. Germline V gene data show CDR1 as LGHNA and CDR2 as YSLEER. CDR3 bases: TGCGCCAGCAGCCAAGATGTCAGGGCATGTGAAGCTTTCTTT. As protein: CASSQDVRACEAFF.

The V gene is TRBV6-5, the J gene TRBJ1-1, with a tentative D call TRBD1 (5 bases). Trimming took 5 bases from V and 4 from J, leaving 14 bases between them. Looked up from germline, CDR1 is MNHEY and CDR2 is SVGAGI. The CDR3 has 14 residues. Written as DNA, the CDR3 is TGTGCCAGCAGTCTCGGGTCAGGGCTCACTGAAGCTTTCTTT. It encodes CASSLGSGLTEAFF.

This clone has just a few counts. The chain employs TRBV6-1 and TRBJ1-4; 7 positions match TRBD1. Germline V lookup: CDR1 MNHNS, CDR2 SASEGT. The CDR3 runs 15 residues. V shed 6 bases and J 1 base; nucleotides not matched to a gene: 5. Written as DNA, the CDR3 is TGTGCCAGCAGGGGAGCAGGGGGAACTAATGAAAAACTGTTTTTT. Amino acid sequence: CASRGAGGTNEKLFF.